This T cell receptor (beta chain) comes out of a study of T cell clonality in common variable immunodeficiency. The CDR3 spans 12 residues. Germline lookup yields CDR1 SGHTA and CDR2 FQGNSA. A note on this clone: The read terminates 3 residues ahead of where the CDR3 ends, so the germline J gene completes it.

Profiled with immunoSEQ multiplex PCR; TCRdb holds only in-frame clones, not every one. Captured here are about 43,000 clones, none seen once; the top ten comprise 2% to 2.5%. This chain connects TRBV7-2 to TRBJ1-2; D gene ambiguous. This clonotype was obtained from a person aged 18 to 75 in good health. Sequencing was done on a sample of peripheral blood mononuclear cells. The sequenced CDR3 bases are TGTGCCAGCAGCTTAGACTGCGGAGGC. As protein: CASSLDCGG. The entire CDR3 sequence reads CASSLDCGGYTF.